The 21 T cell receptor beta chains given below trace back to one sample, sequenced in a study of blood T cell repertoires in COVID-19. Clones were read by immunoSEQ multiplex PCR, and TCRdb kept only the in-frame ones, dropping some. The sample has 18,000 or so clones; over 90% are singletons. Specimen: peripheral blood. The receptors were sampled from a woman aged 50 to 60 with active COVID-19.

The V gene is TRBV6-4, the J gene TRBJ2-3; 12 bases are shared with TRBD2. Germline CDR1 and CDR2: MRHNA and SNTAGT. This CDR3 comprises 14 residues. After removal of 10 bases from V and 6 bases from J, the junction contained 8 bases not matched to a gene. Here the CDR3 DNA reads TGTGCCACCCGCCTCGGGACTAGCGGGGATACGCAGTATTTT. It translates to CATRLGTSGDTQYF.

This rearrangement joins TRBV7-9 to TRBJ2-2, with 14 positions matching TRBD2. The germline V gene has CDR1 SEHNR and CDR2 FQNEAQ (reference sequence). J was trimmed by 6 bases and V by 4 bases; bases with no gene match: 4. The CDR3 spans 16 residues. This CDR3 reads CASSSGLAGDAGELFF. The CDR3, as DNA: TGTGCCAGCAGCTCGGGACTAGCGGGAGATGCCGGGGAGCTGTTTTTT.

The CDR3 coding sequence is TGTGCCAGCAGCTATCGTGACAGCCAGAGCGAGCAGTACTTC. Translation gives CASSYRDSQSEQYF. V gene TRBV7-6 combines with J gene TRBJ2-7; weak D call: TRBD1 (5 bases). With 4 bases removed from V and 6 bases from J, the gap between germline ends came to 16 bases. Germline loops: CDR1 SGHVS, CDR2 FNYEAQ. This CDR3 comprises 14 residues.

The chain joins TRBV6-5 to TRBJ1-2, with 7 bases lining up with TRBD1. This CDR3 has 13 amino acids. J was trimmed by 7 bases and V by 5 bases; bases with no gene match: 7. The germline V gene encodes CDR1 MNHEY and CDR2 SVGAGI. CDR3 region: CASSQNRGGGYTF. The CDR3 bases are TGTGCCAGCAGTCAAAACAGGGGTGGTGGCTACACCTTC.

The chain is built from TRBV10-3 and TRBJ2-1, with 11 nucleotides matching TRBD2. Unmatched junction bases numbered 8, after V lost 10 bases and J lost 3 bases. The CDR3 runs 15 residues. CDR1 is ENHRY and CDR2 is SYGVKD in the germline V gene. CDR3 in amino acids: CATDPGLADYNEQFF. DNA for the CDR3: TGTGCCACCGACCCGGGACTAGCGGACTACAATGAGCAGTTCTTC.

The chain carries TRBV28 and TRBJ2-5; 9 bases are a match to TRBD1. There are 15 residues in the CDR3. The germline V gene encodes CDR1 MDHEN and CDR2 SYDVKM. V was clipped by 10 bases and J by 6 bases; unmatched bases: 15. The CDR3 region is CATKASGQGTKTQYF. CDR3 sequence (DNA): TGTGCCACCAAGGCCTCGGGACAGGGTACGAAGACCCAGTACTTC.

This clone has only a few counts. This rearrangement joins TRBV30 to TRBJ2-6; D may be TRBD2 (5 bases). Germline values: CDR1 GTSNPN, CDR2 SVGIG (reference sequence). V lost 0 bases and J lost 0, with 12 bases in between. The CDR3 totals 17 residues. CDR3 in amino acids: CAWSVMGAVSGANVLTF. The CDR3 region has the DNA TGTGCCTGGAGTGTCATGGGAGCCGTCTCTGGGGCCAACGTCCTGACTTTC.

The V gene is TRBV19, the J gene TRBJ1-5, with D perhaps matching TRBD1 (5 bases). Germline CDR1 reads LNHDA; CDR2 reads SQIVND (reference sequence). V was cut by 4 bases and J by 2 bases, with 12 bases left in between. CDR3 length equals 15 residues. The CDR3 nucleotides read TGTGCCAGTAGTAAGGGGCAGGGCGGCAATCAGCCCCAGCATTTT. Protein: CASSKGQGGNQPQHF.

The rearrangement joins TRBV3-1 (or the pseudogene TRBV3-2) to TRBJ2-1; 8 bases map to TRBD2. Germline V CDR1 and CDR2: LGHDT, YNNKEL (reference sequence). This CDR3 has 14 residues. With 6 bases clipped from V and 9 bases from J, the junction kept 10 bases outside the gene matches. As DNA, the CDR3 is TGTGCCAGCAGTAACATCGGGGGGGCTGTTGAGCAGTTCTTC. It translates to CASSNIGGAVEQFF.

This rearrangement joins TRBV2 to TRBJ2-7, with 8 bases lining up with TRBD1. Germline V gene lookup returns CDR1 SNHLY and CDR2 FYNNEI. The CDR3 covers 13 residues. J gave up 3 bases and V 8 bases, and 6 bases lay outside the gene matches. The CDR3 DNA follows: TGTGCCAGCCAATTTGACAGGGGCTACGAGCAGTACTTC. Encoded protein: CASQFDRGYEQYF.

The V gene is TRBV20-1, the J gene TRBJ1-2; D is unclear. Trimming removed 0 bases at V and 8 bases at J, with 7 bases between. The CDR3 is made up of 11 amino acids. Germline V gives CDR1 DFQATT, CDR2 SNEGSKA (reference sequence). Here the CDR3 DNA reads TGCAGTGCTAGAGATCGCGTCGGCTACACCTTC. It codes for CSARDRVGYTF.

The count of this clone is one. The genes are TRBV7-9 and TRBJ2-3; D might be TRBD1 (5 bases). Trimming pared 2 bases from V and 0 bases from J, leaving 6 bases between. The CDR3 has 14 amino acids. The germline V gene has CDR1 SEHNR and CDR2 FQNEAQ (reference sequence). This CDR3 is CASSLRGSTDTQYF. The CDR3, as DNA: TGTGCCAGCAGCTTAAGGGGTAGCACAGATACGCAGTATTTT.

The chain couples TRBV9 to TRBJ2-5, with 14 bases fitting TRBD2. Germline assignment: CDR1 SGDLS and CDR2 YYNGEE. This CDR3 spans 16 amino acids. Unmatched junction bases numbered 9, after V lost 6 bases and J lost 5 bases. The CDR3 region is CASTKTSGRAMETQYF. The CDR3 region has the DNA TGTGCCAGCACCAAGACTAGCGGGAGGGCCATGGAGACCCAGTACTTC.

This chain uses TRBV2 with TRBJ2-5, with 8 bases fitting TRBD1. The V and J ends lost 6 bases and 5 bases, in that order; junction bases with no gene match: 5. Germline values: CDR1 SNHLY, CDR2 FYNNEI. The CDR3 covers 13 residues. CDR3 residues: CASRSQGVETQYF. The CDR3 coding sequence is TGTGCCAGCAGGTCACAGGGGGTGGAGACCCAGTACTTC.

This chain links TRBV19 with TRBJ1-2; 7 bases are shared with TRBD1. J gave up 1 base and V 7 bases, and 6 bases lay outside the gene matches. The germline V gene has CDR1 LNHDA and CDR2 SQIVND (reference sequence). The CDR3 loop spans 14 amino acids. The CDR3 DNA reads TGTGCCAGTACCTTCCGGGACAGTAACTATGGCTACACCTTC. Amino acid sequence: CASTFRDSNYGYTF.

This clone occurred once. This sequence joins TRBV5-1 and TRBJ2-7, with a weak D call TRBD2 (5 bases). CDR1 is SGHRS and CDR2 is YFSETQ in the germline V gene. V lost 7 bases, J lost 7 bases, and 18 bases lay in between. The CDR3 length is 13 residues. CDR3 coding DNA: TGCGCCAGCGCCCTTGAGGAGGCACCGGAGCAGTACTTC. It specifies CASALEEAPEQYF.

The chain employs TRBV3-1 (or the pseudogene TRBV3-2) and TRBJ2-6, with TRBD1 as a possible D gene (6 bases). The CDR3 covers 16 residues. Trimming took 2 bases from V and 4 from J, leaving 12 bases between them. CDR1 is LGHDT and CDR2 is YNNKEL in the germline V gene (reference sequence). The CDR3 DNA is TGTGCCAGCAGCCAACAAGGGACAATCGGGGCCAACGTCCTGACTTTC. This sequence encodes CASSQQGTIGANVLTF.

The V gene is TRBV6-6, the J gene TRBJ2-3; tentatively, D is TRBD2 (6 bases). The CDR3 has 15 residues. V was shortened by 6 bases and J by 2 bases, with 15 bases between the two germline ends. Germline lookup yields CDR1 MNHNY and CDR2 SVGAGI (reference sequence). DNA of the CDR3: TGTGCCAGCAGCAGTCCCGGGACTTTCACAGATACGCAGTATTTT. Protein product: CASSSPGTFTDTQYF.

The chain employs TRBV28 and TRBJ2-5; D may be TRBD1 (6 bases). Germline V gene data show CDR1 as MDHEN and CDR2 as SYDVKM. V was cut by 2 bases and J by 1 base, with 8 bases left in between. The CDR3 consists of 14 residues. The CDR3 nucleotides read TGTGCCAGCAGTTTAGACAGGCCCCAAGAGACCCAGTACTTC. Translating gives CASSLDRPQETQYF.

This chain uses TRBV11-2 with TRBJ1-1; no reliable D call. The ends were cut back, 0 bases at V and 5 bases at J, with 4 bases in the middle. CDR1 is SGHAT, CDR2 FQNNGV, per germline. This CDR3 spans 12 amino acids. CDR3 bases: TGTGCCAGCAGCTTAGAACTAACTGAAGCTTTCTTT. Translating it yields CASSLELTEAFF.

The V gene is TRBV28, the J gene TRBJ2-7; 10 bases are a match to TRBD1. V lost 3 bases and J lost 4; bases outside the gene matches: 3. CDR1 and CDR2 from the germline V gene are MDHEN and SYDVKM. The CDR3 has 14 residues. The CDR3 DNA sequence: TGTGCCAGCAGTTTCCGGGACAGGGGTTACGAGCAGTACTTC. Translated, it gives CASSFRDRGYEQYF.